This TCR beta chain was obtained from a study of blood T cells in healthy people across ages. Together with a sample-barcoded 5' primer, a J-beta primer mix was included in a second PCR lasting about 7 to 12 cycles. TCRdb fed the 5' RACE reads into MiXCR, producing one record per CDR3 protein. Of approximately 400,000 distinct CDR3 sequences in the sample, 52% were seen once. The CDR3 sequence is 13 residues long. The V gene lost 9 bases and the J gene lost 2 bases, with 13 bases spanning the gap. Germline V lookup: CDR1 MNHEY, CDR2 SVGEGT. The receptor was isolated from a man in his sixties in good health. This rearrangement joins TRBV6-2 or TRBV6-3 to TRBJ2-5, with D perhaps matching TRBD1 (5 bases). Specimen: blood. The CDR3 spells CASTYRLQETQYF. DNA for the CDR3: TGTGCCAGTACCTACAGGCTACAAGAGACCCAGTACTTC.